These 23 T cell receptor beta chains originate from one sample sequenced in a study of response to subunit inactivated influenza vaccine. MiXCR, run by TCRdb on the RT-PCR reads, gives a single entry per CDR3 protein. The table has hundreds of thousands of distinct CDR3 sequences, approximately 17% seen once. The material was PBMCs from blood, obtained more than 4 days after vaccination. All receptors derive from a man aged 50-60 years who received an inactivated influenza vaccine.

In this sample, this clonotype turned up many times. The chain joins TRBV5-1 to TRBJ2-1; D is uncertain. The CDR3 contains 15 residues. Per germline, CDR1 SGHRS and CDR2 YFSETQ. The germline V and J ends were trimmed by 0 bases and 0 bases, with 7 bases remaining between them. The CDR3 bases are TGCGCCAGCAGCTTGGGTGCCCCCTCCTACAATGAGCAGTTCTTC. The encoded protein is CASSLGAPSYNEQFF.

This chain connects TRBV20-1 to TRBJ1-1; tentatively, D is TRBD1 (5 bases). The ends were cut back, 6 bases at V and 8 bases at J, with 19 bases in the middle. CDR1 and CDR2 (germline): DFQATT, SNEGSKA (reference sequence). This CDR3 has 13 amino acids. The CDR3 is CSAVLGRTAEAFF. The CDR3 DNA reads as TGCAGTGCCGTCTTGGGGCGGACGGCCGAAGCTTTCTTT.

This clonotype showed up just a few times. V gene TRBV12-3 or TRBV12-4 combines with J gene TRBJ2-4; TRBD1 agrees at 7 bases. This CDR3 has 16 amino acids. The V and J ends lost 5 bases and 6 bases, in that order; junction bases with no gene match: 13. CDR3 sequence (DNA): TGTGCCAGCAGTCCCGGACAGGCGGCCCGGGGAAACATTCAGTACTTC. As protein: CASSPGQAARGNIQYF.

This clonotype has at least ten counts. The CDR3 DNA reads as TGTGCCAGCAGTTTAGTGGCTAGCGGGGGCGATGAGCAGTTCTTC. This translates into CASSLVASGGDEQFF. V and J are TRBV12-3 or TRBV12-4 and TRBJ2-1; 10 bases fit TRBD2. The V segment lost 1 base and the J segment 8 bases; nucleotides outside the gene matches: 5. There are 15 residues in the CDR3.

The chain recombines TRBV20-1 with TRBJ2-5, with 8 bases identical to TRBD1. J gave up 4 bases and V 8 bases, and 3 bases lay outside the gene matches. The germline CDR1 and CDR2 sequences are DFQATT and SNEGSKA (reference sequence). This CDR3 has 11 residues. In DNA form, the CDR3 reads TGCAGTCCAGGGGGCCGAGAGACCCAGTACTTC. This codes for CSPGGRETQYF.

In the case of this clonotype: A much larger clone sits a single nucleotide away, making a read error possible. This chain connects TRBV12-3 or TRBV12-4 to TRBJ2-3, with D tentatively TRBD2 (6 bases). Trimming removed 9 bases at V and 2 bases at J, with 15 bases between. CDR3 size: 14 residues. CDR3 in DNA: TGTGCCAGGAGCACAGGAGGGTCCACAGATACGCAGTATTTT. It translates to CARSTGGSTDTQYF.

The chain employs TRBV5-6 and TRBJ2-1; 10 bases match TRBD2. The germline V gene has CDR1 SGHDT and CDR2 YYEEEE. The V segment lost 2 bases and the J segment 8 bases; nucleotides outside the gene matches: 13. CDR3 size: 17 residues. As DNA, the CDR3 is TGTGCCAGCAGCTTAAACGTAGCGGGGGGCCGCGGGGATGAGCAGTTCTTC. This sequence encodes CASSLNVAGGRGDEQFF.

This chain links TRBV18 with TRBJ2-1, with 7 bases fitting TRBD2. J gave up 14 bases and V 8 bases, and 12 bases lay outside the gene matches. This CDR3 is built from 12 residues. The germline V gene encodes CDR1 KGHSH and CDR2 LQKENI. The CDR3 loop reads CASHKGEGSEFF. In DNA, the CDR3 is TGTGCCAGCCATAAAGGGGAGGGATCCGAGTTCTTC.

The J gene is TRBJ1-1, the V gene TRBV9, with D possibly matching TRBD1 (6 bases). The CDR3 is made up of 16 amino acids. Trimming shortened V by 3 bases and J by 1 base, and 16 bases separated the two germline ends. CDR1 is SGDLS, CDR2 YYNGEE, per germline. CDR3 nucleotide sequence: TGTGCCAGCAGCGCCGGACAGAGAACAGCGAACACTGAAGCTTTCTTT. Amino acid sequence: CASSAGQRTANTEAFF.

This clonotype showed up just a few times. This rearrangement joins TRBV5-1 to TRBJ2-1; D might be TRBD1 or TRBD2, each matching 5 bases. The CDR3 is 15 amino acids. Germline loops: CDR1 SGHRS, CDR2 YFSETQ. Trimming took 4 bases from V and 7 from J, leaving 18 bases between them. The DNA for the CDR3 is TGCGCCAGCAGCCCCGGGGACGGTGCGATGAATGAGCAGTTCTTC. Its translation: CASSPGDGAMNEQFF.

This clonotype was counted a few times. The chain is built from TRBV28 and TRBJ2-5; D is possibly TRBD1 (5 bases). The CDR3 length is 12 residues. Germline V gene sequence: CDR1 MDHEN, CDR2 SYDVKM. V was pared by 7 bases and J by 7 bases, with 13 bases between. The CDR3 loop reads CASISTARTQYF. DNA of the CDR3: TGTGCCAGCATCTCGACAGCCAGGACCCAGTACTTC.

CDR3 amino acids: CASSQWQGGNSPLHF. CDR3 in DNA: TGCGCCAGCAGCCAATGGCAGGGCGGCAATTCACCCCTCCACTTT. This chain uses TRBV4-1 with TRBJ1-6, with D possibly matching TRBD1 (5 bases). The CDR3 contains 15 residues. Germline assignment: CDR1 MGHRA and CDR2 YSYEKL. The V end was cut by 2 bases, the J end by 7 bases, with 12 bases between.

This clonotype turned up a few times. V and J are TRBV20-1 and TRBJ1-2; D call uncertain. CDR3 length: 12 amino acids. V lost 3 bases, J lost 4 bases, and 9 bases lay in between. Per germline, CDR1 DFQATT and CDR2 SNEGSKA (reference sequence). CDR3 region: CSASPGSYGYTF. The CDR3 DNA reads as TGCAGTGCTAGTCCGGGTAGCTATGGCTACACCTTC.

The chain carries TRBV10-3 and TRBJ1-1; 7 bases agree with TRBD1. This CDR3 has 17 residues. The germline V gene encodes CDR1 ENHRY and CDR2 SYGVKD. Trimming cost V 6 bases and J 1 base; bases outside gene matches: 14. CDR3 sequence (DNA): TGTGCCATCAGGTCGCACTCAGGGGGTTGGGAGAACACTGAAGCTTTCTTT. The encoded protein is CAIRSHSGGWENTEAFF.

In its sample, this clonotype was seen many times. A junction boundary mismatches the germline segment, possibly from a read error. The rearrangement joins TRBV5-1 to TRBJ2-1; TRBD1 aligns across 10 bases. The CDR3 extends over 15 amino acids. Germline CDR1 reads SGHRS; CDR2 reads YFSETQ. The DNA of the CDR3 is TGTGCCAGCAGTTCGGGACAGGGGCCCTACAATGAGCAGTTCTTC. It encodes CASSSGQGPYNEQFF.

CDR3 in DNA: TGTGCCAGCAGTTACTCGAGGAGGGTAAACGAGCAGTACTTC. Its translation: CASSYSRRVNEQYF. V usage is TRBV6-5 and J usage is TRBJ2-7, with D possibly being TRBD2 (6 bases). Germline V gene data show CDR1 as MNHEY and CDR2 as SVGAGI. V was cut by 0 bases and J by 5 bases, with 11 bases left in between. The CDR3 totals 14 residues.

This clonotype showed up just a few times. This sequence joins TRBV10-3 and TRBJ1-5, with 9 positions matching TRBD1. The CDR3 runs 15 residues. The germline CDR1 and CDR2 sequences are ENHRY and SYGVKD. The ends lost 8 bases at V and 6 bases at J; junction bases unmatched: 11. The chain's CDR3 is CAIGAVGQGSQPQHF. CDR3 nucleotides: TGTGCCATCGGGGCCGTGGGACAGGGTTCTCAGCCCCAGCATTTT.

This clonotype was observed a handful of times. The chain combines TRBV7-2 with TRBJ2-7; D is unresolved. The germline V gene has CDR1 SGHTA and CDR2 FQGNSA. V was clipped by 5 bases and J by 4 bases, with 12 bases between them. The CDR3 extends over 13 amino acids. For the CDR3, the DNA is TGTGCCAGCAGCGTGAGCAGCCAGTACGAGCAGTACTTC. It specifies CASSVSSQYEQYF.

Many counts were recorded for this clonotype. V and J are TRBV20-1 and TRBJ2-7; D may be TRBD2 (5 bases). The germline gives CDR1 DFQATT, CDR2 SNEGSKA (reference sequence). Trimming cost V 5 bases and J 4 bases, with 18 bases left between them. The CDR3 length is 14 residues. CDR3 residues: CSAEAVPGSYEQYF. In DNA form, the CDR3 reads TGCAGTGCTGAAGCGGTTCCCGGATCGTACGAGCAGTACTTC.

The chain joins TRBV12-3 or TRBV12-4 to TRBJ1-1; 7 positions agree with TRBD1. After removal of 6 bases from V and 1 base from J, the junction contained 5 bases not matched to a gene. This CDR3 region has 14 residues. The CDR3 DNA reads TGTGCCAGCAGGCCTTCAGGGGGGAACACTGAAGCTTTCTTT. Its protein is CASRPSGGNTEAFF.

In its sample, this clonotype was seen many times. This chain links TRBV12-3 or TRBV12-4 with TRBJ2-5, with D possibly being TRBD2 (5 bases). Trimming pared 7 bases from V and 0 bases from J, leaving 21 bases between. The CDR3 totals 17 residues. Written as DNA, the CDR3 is TGTGCCAGCACCTCCGGACGAGGGTGGGCCTACCAAGAGACCCAGTACTTC. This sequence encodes CASTSGRGWAYQETQYF.

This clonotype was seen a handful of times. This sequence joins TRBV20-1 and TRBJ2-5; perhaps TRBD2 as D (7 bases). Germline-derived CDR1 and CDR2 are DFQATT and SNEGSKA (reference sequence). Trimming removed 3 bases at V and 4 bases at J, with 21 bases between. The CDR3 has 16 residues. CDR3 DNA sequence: TGCAGTGCTAGTTGGGGGGGCGGGAGCTGGGGAGAGACCCAGTACTTC. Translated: CSASWGGGSWGETQYF.

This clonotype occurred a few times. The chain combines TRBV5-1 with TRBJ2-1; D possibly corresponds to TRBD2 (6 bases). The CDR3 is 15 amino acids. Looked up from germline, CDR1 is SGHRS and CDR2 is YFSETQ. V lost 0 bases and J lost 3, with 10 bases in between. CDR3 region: CASSLAAGLYNEQFF. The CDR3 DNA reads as TGCGCCAGCAGCTTGGCTGCGGGGCTCTACAATGAGCAGTTCTTC.